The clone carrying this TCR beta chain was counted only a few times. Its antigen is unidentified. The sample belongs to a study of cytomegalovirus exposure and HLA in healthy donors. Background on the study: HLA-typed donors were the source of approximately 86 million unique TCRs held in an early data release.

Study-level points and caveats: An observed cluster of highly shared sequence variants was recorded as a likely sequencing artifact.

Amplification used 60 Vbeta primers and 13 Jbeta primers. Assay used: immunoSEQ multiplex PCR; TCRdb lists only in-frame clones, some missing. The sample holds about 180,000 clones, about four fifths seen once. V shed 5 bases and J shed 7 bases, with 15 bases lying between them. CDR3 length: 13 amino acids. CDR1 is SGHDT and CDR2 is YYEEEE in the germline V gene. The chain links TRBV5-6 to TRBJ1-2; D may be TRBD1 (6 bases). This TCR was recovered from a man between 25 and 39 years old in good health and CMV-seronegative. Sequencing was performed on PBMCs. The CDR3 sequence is CASRYGGLGGYTF. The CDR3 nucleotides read TGTGCCAGCAGATATGGGGGCTTGGGTGGCTACACCTTC.